This TCR beta chain was observed in a study of blood T cell repertoires in COVID-19. Study-level information: Samples of COVID-19 (acute and convalescent) were obtained from the United States, Italy and Spain.

Participants were aged about 18 to 100 years from roughly 26 US areas. Clinical history reported by participants formed the basis on which cohorts were assigned. Under the authors' procedure: From reference gene primer amplification, estimates of nucleated cell counts were derived. This table comes from immunoSEQ multiplex PCR, and its TCRdb copy is limited to in-frame clones, with some not included. Clonal size and the V and J genes are those of that table, whereas D and trimming came from the DNA. The sample consists of 350,000 to 400,000 clones, 88% of them appearing once. The CDR3 is 14 amino acids. The ends were cut back, 4 bases at V and 0 bases at J, with 11 bases in the middle. The V gene's germline CDR1 is SGDLS and CDR2 YYNGEE.

The TCR was taken from a woman in her 30s with acute COVID-19. Sample: PBMCs or T cells enriched from blood (not recorded which). The V call is TRBV9, the J call TRBJ2-7, with D perhaps TRBD1 (6 bases). The CDR3 loop reads CASSPDSSSYEQYF. CDR3 sequence (DNA): TGTGCCAGCAGCCCGGACAGTAGCTCCTACGAGCAGTACTTC.